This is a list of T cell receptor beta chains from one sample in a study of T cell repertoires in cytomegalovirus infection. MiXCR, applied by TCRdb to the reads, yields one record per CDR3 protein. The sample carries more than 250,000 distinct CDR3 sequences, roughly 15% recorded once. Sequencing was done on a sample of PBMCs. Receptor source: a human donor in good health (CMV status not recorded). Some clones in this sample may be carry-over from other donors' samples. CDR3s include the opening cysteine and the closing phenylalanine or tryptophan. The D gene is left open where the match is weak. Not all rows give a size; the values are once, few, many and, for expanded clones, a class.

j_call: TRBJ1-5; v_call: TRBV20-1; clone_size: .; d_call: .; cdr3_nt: TGCAGTGCCGGGACTGAGTATAGCAATCAGCCCCAGCATTTT; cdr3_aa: CSAGTEYSNQPQHF
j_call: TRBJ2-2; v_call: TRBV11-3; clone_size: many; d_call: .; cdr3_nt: TGTGCCAGCAGCTTAGTTCAGGACACCTTTTCCGGGGAGCTGTTTTTT; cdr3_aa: CASSLVQDTFSGELFF
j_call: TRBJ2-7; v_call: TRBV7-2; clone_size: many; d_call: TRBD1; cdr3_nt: TGTGCCAGCAGAAAAAGGGACAGCTCCTACGAGCAGTACTTC; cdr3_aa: CASRKRDSSYEQYF
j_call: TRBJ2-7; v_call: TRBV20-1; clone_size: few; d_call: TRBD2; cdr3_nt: TGCAGTGCCCGACTAGCGGGAGGTCACGAGCAGTACTTC; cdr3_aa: CSARLAGGHEQYF
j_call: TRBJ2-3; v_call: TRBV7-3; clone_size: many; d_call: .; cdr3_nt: TGTGCCAGCAGCCCCCTTACAGGGGGGGAAGATACGCAGTATTTT; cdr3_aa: CASSPLTGGEDTQYF
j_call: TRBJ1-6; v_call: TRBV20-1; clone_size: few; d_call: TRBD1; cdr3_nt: TGCAGTGCTAGAGAGACAGGGGATTCACCCCTCCACTTT; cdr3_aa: CSARETGDSPLHF
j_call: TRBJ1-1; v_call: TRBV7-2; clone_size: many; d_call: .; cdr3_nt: TGTGCCAGCAGTACCACAGGGTGGACTGAAGCTTTCTTT; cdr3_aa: CASSTTGWTEAFF
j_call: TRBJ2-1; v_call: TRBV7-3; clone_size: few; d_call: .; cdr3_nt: TGTGCCAGCAGCTTAACGAGGGCGGGCAGGGGCAATGAGCAGTTCTTC; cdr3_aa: CASSLTRAGRGNEQFF
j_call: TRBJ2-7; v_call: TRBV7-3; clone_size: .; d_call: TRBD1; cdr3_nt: TGTGCCAGCAGCTTAGGAACAGGGGGCTACTACGAGCAGTACTTC; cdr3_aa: CASSLGTGGYYEQYF
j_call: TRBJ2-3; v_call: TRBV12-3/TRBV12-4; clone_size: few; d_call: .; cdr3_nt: TGTGCCAGCAGTTTCAGAAGATTCTCGGATACGCAGTATTTT; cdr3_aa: CASSFRRFSDTQYF
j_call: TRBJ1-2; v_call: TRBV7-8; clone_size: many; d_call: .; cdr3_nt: TGTGCCAGCAGCTTCGATAAAGGGGGAGATGGCTACACCTTC; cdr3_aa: CASSFDKGGDGYTF
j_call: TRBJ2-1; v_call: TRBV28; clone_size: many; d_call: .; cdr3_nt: TGTGCCAGCAACTCCCTCCCCCGGTGGGATGAGCAGTTCTTC; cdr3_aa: CASNSLPRWDEQFF
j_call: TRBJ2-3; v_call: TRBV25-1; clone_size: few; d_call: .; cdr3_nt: TGTGCCAGCAGTGAAGGGCAGCTAGATACGCAGTATTTT; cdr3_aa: CASSEGQLDTQYF
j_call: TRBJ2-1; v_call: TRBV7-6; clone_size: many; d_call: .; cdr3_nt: TGTGCCAGCAGCTTAGTCCGGGGCTCAAGGTACAATGAGCAGTTCTTC; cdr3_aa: CASSLVRGSRYNEQFF
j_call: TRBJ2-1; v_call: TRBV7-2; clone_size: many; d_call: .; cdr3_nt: TGTGCCAGCAGCTTATTAGGGATTTACAATGAGCAGTTCTTC; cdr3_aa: CASSLLGIYNEQFF
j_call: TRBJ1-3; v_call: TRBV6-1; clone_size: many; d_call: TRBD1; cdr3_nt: TGTGCCAGCACCACCCGAGGGGGCATTTTCAGAAACACCATATATTTT; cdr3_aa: CASTTRGGIFRNTIYF
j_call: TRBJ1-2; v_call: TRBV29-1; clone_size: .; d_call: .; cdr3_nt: TGCAGCGTACAGGAAGATGGCTACACCTTC; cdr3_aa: CSVQEDGYTF
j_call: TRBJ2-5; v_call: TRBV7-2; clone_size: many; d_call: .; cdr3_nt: TGTGCCAGCAGCCCCCCGGGGGGCGGGGAGACCCAGTACTTC; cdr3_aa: CASSPPGGGETQYF
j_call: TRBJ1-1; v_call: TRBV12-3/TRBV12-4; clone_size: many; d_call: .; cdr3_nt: TGTGCCAGCAGCTTAATTTTGATGGACAGCAGTAAATTGAACACTGAAGCTTTCTTT; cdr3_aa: CASSLILMDSSKLNTEAFF
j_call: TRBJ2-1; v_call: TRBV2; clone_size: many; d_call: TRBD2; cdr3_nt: TGTGCCAGCAGTGCACTAGCGGTCTCCTACAATGAGCAGTTCTTC; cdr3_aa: CASSALAVSYNEQFF
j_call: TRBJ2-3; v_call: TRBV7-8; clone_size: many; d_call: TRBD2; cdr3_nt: TGTGCCAGCAGCTTAGCATTCCGGACTAGCGGGGTTAGCACAGATACGCAGTATTTT; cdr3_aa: CASSLAFRTSGVSTDTQYF
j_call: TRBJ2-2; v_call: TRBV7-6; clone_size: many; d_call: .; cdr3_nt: TGTGCCAGCAGCTTAGCAGACACGAACACCGGGGAGCTGTTTTTT; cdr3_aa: CASSLADTNTGELFF
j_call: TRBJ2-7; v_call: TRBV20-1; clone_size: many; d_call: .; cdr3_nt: TGCAGTGCTACTTCATCGCGGGGCGCCTACGAGCAGTACTTC; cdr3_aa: CSATSSRGAYEQYF
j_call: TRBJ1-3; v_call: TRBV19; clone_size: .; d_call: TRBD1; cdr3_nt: TGTGCCAGTACCCCCCCGGGACAGCGCCCAGGAAACACCATATATTTT; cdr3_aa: CASTPPGQRPGNTIYF
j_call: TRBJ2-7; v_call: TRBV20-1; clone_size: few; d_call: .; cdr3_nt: TGCAGTGCTAGAGATCGGGGACTTTCCTACGAGCAGTACTTC; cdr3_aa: CSARDRGLSYEQYF
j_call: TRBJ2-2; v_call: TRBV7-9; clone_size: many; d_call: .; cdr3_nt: TGTGCCAGCAGCTTAACCATGGACGGCGGGGAGCTGTTTTTT; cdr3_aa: CASSLTMDGGELFF
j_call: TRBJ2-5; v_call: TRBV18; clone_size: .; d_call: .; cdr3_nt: TGTGCCAGCTCACCAGGGTTACCGGAGGAGACCCAGTACTTC; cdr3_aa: CASSPGLPEETQYF
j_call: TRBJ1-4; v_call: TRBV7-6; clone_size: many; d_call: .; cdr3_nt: TGTGCCAGCAGCTTAGCGGGACACCCAACTAATGAAAAACTGTTTTTT; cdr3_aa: CASSLAGHPTNEKLFF
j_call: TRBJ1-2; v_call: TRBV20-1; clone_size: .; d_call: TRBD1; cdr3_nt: TGCAGCCTACTACGACAGGGAGGGTCTGGGGGCTACACCTTC; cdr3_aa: CSLLRQGGSGGYTF
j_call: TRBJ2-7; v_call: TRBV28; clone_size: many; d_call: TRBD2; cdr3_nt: TGTGCCAGCAGGGCTAGCGGCACCTACGAGCAGTACTTC; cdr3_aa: CASRASGTYEQYF
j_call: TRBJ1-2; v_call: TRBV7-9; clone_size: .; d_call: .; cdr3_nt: TGTGCCAGCAGCCCGGACAGTTCTTCCTATGGCTACACCTTC; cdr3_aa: CASSPDSSSYGYTF
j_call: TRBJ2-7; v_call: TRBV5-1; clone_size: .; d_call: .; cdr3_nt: TGCGCCAGCAGCCAAACCCCGACCAGGGACGAGCAGTACTTC; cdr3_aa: CASSQTPTRDEQYF
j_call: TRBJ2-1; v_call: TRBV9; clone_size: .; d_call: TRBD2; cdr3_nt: TGTGCCAGCAGGGGGGTCGGGGGGGATTACAATGAGCAGTTCTTC; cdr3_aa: CASRGVGGDYNEQFF
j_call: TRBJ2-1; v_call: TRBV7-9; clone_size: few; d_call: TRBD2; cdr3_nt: TGTGCCAGCAGCCCCACGAATGTCCTTAGCGGGAGACCCTACAATGAGCAGTTCTTC; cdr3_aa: CASSPTNVLSGRPYNEQFF
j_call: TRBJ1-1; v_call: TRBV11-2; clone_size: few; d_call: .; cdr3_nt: TGTGCCAGCAGCTTAGTAGGAGGGGTTGGGAACACTGAAGCTTTCTTT; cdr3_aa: CASSLVGGVGNTEAFF
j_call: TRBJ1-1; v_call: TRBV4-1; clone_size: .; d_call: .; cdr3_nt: TGCGCCAGCAGCCAAGAAGGGGTGAACACTGAAGCTTTCTTT; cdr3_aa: CASSQEGVNTEAFF
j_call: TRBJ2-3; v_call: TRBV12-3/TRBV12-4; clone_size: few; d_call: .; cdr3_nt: TGTGCCAGCAGCTGGGCGCACACAGATACGCAGTATTTT; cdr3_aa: CASSWAHTDTQYF
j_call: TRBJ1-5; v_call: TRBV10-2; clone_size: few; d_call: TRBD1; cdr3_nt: TGCGCCAGCAGTGAAGGGACAGGGGGCGTGTGGGATCAGCCCCAGCATTTT; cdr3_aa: CASSEGTGGVWDQPQHF
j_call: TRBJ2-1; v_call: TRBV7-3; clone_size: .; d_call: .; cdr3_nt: TGTGCCAGCAGGAGAGACAGTGAACCCTACAATGAGCAGTTCTTC; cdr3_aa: CASRRDSEPYNEQFF
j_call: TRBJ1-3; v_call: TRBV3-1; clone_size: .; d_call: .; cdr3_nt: TGTGCCAGCAGGGGCGGGACATCGGCTGGAAACACCATATATTTT; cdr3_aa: CASRGGTSAGNTIYF
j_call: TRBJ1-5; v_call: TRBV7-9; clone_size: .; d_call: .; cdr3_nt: TGTGCCAGCAGCTCGTCAATTGGCAATCAGCCCCAGCATTTT; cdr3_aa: CASSSSIGNQPQHF
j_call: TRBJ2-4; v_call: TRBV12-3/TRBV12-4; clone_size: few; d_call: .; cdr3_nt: TGTGCCAGCAGTTTGCATACCGAAAACATTCAGTACTTC; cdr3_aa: CASSLHTENIQYF
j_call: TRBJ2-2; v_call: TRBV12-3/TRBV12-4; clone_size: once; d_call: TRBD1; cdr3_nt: TGTGCCAGCATGAACGGACAGGTGAACACCGGGGAGCTGTTTTTT; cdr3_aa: CASMNGQVNTGELFF
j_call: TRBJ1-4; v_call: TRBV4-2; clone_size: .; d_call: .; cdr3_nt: TGTGCCAGCAGCCTAAAACTCCCGGAACTGTTTTTT; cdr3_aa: CASSLKLPELFF
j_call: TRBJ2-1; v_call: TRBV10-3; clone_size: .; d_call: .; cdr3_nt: TGTGCCATCACTGGGCCGGGACCAGGGGTCCATGAGCAGTTCTTC; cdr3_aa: CAITGPGPGVHEQFF
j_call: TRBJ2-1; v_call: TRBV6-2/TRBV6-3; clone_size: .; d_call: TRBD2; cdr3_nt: TGTGCCAGCATTCTTAGCGGGGGGGCCTACAATGAGCAGTTCTTC; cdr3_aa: CASILSGGAYNEQFF
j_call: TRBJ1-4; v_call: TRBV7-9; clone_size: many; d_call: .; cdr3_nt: TGTGCCAGCAGCAAAGGGGGGAATAATGAAAAACTGTTTTTT; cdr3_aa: CASSKGGNNEKLFF
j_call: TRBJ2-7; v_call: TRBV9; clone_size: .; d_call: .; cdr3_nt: TGTGCCAGCAGCGTTAGCATCTCCTACGAGCAGTACTTC; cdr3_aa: CASSVSISYEQYF
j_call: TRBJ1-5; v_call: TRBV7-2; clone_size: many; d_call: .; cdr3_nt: TGTGCCAGCAGATTAGGGGGAAGAAGCAATCAGCCCCAGCATTTT; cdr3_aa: CASRLGGRSNQPQHF
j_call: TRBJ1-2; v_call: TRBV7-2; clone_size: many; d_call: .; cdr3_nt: TGTGCCAGCAGGAATGACAGAAGGTTATATGGCTACACCTTC; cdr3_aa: CASRNDRRLYGYTF
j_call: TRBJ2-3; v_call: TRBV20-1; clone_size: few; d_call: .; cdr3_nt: TGCAGTGGATGGACTAGCACAGATACGCAGTATTTT; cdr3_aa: CSGWTSTDTQYF